This TCR beta chain was sequenced for a study of identical twins. MiXCR, applied by TCRdb to the 5' RACE reads, yields one record per CDR3 protein. The sample lists some 440,000 distinct CDR3 sequences, 20% to 25% seen once, with 2.9% in the top ten. The data were also submitted as part of a second study, on T cells expressing NK-cell markers. That work states: NKG2C+ dominant clonotype frequencies in a handful of donors were roughly 1.0-7.5% of CD8+ T cells.

What was sequenced was CD4+ T cells sorted from blood. This TCR came from a woman in her late teens or twenties in good health.

The CDR3 here is CASSESSSGRKSYEQYF. The CDR3 DNA follows: TGTGCCAGCAGTGAATCGAGTAGCGGGAGGAAGTCCTACGAGCAGTACTTC. The rearrangement links TRBV25-1 to TRBJ2-7; 10 bases fit TRBD2. CDR1 is MGHDK, CDR2 SYGVNS, per germline. The CDR3 totals 17 residues. The junction had 7 bases not matched to a gene; V was cut back by 1 base and J by 1 base.